This record covers a single T cell receptor beta chain. This sample was taken from a study of blood T cell repertoires in COVID-19. Sequenced by immunoSEQ multiplex PCR; TCRdb stores in-frame clones only, minus some. The sample contains roughly 330,000 clones, about 87% of which appear only once. Recovered Cohort 3 donors showed two negative PCRs, clearance, or symptom resolution. This CDR3 is built from 13 residues. V lost 0 bases to trimming and J lost 5 bases, with 5 bases between them. The V gene's germline CDR1 is LNHNV and CDR2 YYDKDF (reference sequence). Material for sequencing was PBMCs or T cells enriched from blood (not recorded which). The rearrangement uses TRBV15 and TRBJ2-1; D uncertain. This receptor was taken from a man aged 25 to 45 who had recovered from COVID-19. CDR3 sequence reads: CATSRDTDNEQFF. The CDR3 DNA reads as TGTGCCACCAGCAGAGACACAGACAATGAGCAGTTCTTC.